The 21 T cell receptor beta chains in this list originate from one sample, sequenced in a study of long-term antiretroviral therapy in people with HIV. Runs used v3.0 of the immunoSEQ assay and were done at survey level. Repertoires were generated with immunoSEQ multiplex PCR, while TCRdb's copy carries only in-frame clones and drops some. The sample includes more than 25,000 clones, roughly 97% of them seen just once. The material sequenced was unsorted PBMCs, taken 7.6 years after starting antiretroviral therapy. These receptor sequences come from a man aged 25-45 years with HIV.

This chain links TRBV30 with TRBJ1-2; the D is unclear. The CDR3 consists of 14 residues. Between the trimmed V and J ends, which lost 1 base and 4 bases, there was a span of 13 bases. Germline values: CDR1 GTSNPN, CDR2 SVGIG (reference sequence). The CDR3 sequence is CAWSEADFCYGYTF. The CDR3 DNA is TGTGCCTGGAGTGAGGCAGACTTTTGCTATGGCTACACCTTC.

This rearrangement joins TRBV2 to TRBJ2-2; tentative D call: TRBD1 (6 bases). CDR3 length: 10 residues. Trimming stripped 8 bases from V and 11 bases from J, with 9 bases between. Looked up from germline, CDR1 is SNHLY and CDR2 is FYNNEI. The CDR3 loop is CASWGLELFF. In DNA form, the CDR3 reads TGTGCCAGCTGGGGGCTCGAGCTGTTTTTT.

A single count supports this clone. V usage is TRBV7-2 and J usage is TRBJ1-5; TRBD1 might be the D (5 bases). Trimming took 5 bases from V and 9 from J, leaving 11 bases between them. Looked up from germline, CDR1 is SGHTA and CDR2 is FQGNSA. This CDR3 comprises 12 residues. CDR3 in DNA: TGTGCCAGCAGCGAGGGACGACGGCCCCAGCATTTT. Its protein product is CASSEGRRPQHF.

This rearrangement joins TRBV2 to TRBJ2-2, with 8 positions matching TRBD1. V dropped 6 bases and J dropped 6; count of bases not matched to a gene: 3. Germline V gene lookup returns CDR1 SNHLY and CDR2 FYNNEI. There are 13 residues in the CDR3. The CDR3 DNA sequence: TGTGCCAGCAGGCCAGGGGGCCCCGGGGAGCTGTTTTTT. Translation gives CASRPGGPGELFF.

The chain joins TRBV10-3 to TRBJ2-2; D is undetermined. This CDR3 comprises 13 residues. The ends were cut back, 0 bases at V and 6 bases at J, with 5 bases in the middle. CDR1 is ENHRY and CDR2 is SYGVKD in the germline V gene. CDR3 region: CAISESRAGELFF. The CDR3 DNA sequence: TGTGCCATCAGTGAGTCCCGGGCCGGGGAGCTGTTTTTT.

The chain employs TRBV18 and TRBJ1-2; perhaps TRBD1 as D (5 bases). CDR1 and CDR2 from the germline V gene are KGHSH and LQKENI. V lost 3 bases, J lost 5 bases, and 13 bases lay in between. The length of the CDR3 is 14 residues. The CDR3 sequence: CASSPGGIAYGYTF. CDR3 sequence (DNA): TGTGCCAGCTCACCTGGGGGAATAGCGTATGGCTACACCTTC.

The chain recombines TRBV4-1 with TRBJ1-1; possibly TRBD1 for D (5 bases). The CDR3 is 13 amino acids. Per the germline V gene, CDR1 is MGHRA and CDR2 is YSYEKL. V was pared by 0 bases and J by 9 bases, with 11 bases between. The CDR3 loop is CASSQDILDKAFF. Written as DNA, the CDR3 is TGCGCCAGCAGCCAAGATATCCTGGACAAAGCTTTCTTT.

The CDR3 here is CASSLDVSYEQYF. The CDR3 nucleotides are TGCGCCAGCAGCTTGGACGTCTCCTACGAGCAGTACTTC. The V gene is TRBV5-1, the J gene TRBJ2-7, with D hard to call. The CDR3 is made up of 13 amino acids. The ends were cut back, 0 bases at V and 0 bases at J, with 4 bases in the middle. Germline CDR1 SGHRS, CDR2 YFSETQ.

CDR3 DNA: TGTGCCAGCCAGCTAGCGGGGGGGCCCGATACGCAGTATTTT. Translating it yields CASQLAGGPDTQYF. The chain uses TRBV7-9 and TRBJ2-3, with 12 bases identical to TRBD2. The CDR3 is 14 residues long. Germline V CDR1 and CDR2: SEHNR, FQNEAQ (reference sequence). The V segment lost 8 bases and the J segment 6 bases; nucleotides outside the gene matches: 6. Filled out from reference TRBV7-9 and TRBJ2-3, the complete variable domain reads DTGVSQNPRHKITKRGQNVTFRCDPISEHNRLYWYRQTLGQGPEFLTYFQNEAQLEKSRLLSDRFSAERPKGSFSTLEIQRTEQGDSAMYLCASQLAGGPDTQYFGPGTRLTVL.

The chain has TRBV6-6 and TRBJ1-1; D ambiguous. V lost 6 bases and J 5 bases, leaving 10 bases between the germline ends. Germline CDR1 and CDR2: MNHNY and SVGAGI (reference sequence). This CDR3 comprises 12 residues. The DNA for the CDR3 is TGTGCCAGCAGCCCACTAGGGACTGAAGCTTTCTTT. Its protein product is CASSPLGTEAFF.

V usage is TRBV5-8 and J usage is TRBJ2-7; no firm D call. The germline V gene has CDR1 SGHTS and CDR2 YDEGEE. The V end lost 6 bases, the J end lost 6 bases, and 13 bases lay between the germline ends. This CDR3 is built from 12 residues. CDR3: CASNPEVIEQYF. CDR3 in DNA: TGTGCCAGCAACCCAGAGGTTATCGAGCAGTACTTC.

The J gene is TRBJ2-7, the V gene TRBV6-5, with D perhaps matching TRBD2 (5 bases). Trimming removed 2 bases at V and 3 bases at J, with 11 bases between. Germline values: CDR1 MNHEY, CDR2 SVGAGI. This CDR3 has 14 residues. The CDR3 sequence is CASSYNVGNYEQYF. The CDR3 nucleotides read TGTGCCAGCAGTTACAACGTCGGGAACTACGAGCAGTACTTC.

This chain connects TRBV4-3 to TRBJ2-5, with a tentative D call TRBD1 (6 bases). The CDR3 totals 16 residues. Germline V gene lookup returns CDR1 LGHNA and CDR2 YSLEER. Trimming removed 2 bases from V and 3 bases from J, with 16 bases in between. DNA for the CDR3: TGCGCCAGCAGCCAAAATCCCGTCAACAGGGAAGAGACCCAGTACTTC. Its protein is CASSQNPVNREETQYF.

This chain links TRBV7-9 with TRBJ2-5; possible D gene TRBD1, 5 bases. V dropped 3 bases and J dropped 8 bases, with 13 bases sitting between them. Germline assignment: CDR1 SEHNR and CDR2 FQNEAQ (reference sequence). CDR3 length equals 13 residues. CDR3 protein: CASSFAGRGTQYF. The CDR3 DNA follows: TGTGCCAGCAGCTTCGCAGGAAGGGGCACCCAGTACTTC.

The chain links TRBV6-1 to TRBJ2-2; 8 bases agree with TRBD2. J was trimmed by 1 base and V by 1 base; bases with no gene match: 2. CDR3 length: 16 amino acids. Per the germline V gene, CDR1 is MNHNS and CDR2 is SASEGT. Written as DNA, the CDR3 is TGTGCCAGCAGTGAAGTAGCGGGAAGGAACACCGGGGAGCTGTTTTTT. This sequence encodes CASSEVAGRNTGELFF.

CDR3 nucleotide sequence: TGTGCCAGTAGCCCGGTGGGCCCTGGGGCCAACGTCCTGACTTTC. Translation gives CASSPVGPGANVLTF. The J gene is TRBJ2-6, the V gene TRBV19; D unresolved. The CDR3 runs 15 residues. The V gene lost 6 bases and the J gene lost 2 bases, with 11 bases spanning the gap. Germline CDR1 is LNHDA and CDR2 is SQIVND (reference sequence).

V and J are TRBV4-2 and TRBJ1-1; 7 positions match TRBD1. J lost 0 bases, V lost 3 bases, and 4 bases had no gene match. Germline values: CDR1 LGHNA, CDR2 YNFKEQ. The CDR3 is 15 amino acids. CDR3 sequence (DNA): TGTGCCAGCAGCCAGGGGGACAGTCTGAACACTGAAGCTTTCTTT. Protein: CASSQGDSLNTEAFF.

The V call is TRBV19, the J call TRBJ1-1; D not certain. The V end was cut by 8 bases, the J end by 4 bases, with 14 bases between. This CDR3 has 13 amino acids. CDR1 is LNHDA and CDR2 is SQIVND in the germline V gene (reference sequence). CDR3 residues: CASRMFATTEAFF. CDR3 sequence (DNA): TGTGCCAGTCGGATGTTTGCGACCACTGAAGCTTTCTTT.

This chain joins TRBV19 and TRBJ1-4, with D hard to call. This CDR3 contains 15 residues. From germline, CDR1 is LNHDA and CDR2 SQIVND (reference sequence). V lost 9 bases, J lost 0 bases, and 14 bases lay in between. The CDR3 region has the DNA TGTGCCAGCCACAAGCGGATTGCAACTAATGAAAAACTGTTTTTT. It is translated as CASHKRIATNEKLFF.

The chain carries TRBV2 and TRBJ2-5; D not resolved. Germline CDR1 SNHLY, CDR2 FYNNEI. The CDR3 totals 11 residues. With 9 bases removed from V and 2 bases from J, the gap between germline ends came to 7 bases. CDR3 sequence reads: CARSGQETQYF. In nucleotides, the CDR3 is TGTGCCAGGTCCGGACAAGAGACCCAGTACTTC.

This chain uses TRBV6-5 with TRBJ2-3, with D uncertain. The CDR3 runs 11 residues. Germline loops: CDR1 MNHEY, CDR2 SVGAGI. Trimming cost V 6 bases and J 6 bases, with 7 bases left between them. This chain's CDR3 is CASSHGDTQYF. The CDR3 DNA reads TGTGCCAGCAGCCACGGGGATACGCAGTATTTT.